One and the same sample provided the 31 T cell receptor beta chains below, sequenced in a study of beta chain features in type 1 diabetes. Every isolated RNA sample was fully reverse transcribed, so sequencing captured expressed TCRB transcripts. Produced via immunoSEQ multiplex PCR; TCRdb's table is partial and in-frame only. Of under 450,000 clones in the sample, about 15% were seen once. The source material was naive CD4+ T cells from blood. The receptors originated from a man aged 30 to 39 in good health.

Comments on this clone: The same CDR3 also results from other DNA sequences found in this sample. The chain is built from TRBV9 and TRBJ1-2, with D unclear. V shed 2 bases and J shed 2 bases, with 7 bases lying between them. Looked up from germline, CDR1 is SGDLS and CDR2 is YYNGEE. The CDR3 has 13 residues. CDR3 in DNA: TGTGCCAGCAGCGTGGCAGGCAACTATGGCTACACCTTC. Translating it yields CASSVAGNYGYTF.

This chain joins TRBV30 and TRBJ2-7; tentatively, D is TRBD1 (6 bases). Trimming took off 3 bases at V and 2 bases at J, with 11 bases between the two ends. The CDR3 loop spans 13 amino acids. Germline CDR1 is GTSNPN and CDR2 is SVGIG (reference sequence). CDR3 region: CAWSSGHPYEQYV. The CDR3 DNA follows: TGTGCCTGGAGCTCGGGACACCCCTACGAGCAGTACGTC.

A few counts support this clone. The chain employs TRBV2 and TRBJ1-2, with D uncertain. The germline V gene encodes CDR1 SNHLY and CDR2 FYNNEI. The CDR3 sequence is 12 residues long. Between the trimmed V and J ends, which lost 6 bases and 1 base, there was a span of 6 bases. CDR3 amino acids: CASSRINYGYTF. In nucleotides, the CDR3 is TGTGCCAGCAGCAGGATTAACTATGGCTACACCTTC.

This clone has more than one count but fewer than ten. This sequence joins TRBV5-4 and TRBJ2-7, with 9 bases aligning to TRBD1. Germline loops: CDR1 SGHNT, CDR2 YYREEE (reference sequence). The V segment lost 2 bases and the J segment 4 bases; nucleotides outside the gene matches: 4. The CDR3 totals 14 residues. This CDR3 is CASSFGTGSYEQYF. CDR3 DNA sequence: TGTGCCAGCAGCTTCGGGACAGGGTCATACGAGCAGTACTTC.

The chain recombines TRBV7-2 with TRBJ2-7; the D is unclear. From germline, CDR1 is SGHTA and CDR2 FQGNSA. With 1 base removed from V and 9 bases from J, the gap between germline ends came to 10 bases. The CDR3 is made up of 12 amino acids. CDR3 nucleotides: TGTGCCAGCAGCTTAGGTTTAGGTGGGCAGTACTTC. Amino acid sequence: CASSLGLGGQYF.

In its sample, this clone was seen a few times. This chain connects TRBV29-1 to TRBJ2-1; possible D gene TRBD1, 5 bases. Per germline, CDR1 SQVTM and CDR2 ANQGSEA. Trimming took off 4 bases at V and 3 bases at J, with 10 bases between the two ends. This CDR3 spans 13 amino acids. For the CDR3, the DNA is TGCAGCGTTGTAAGGGGCGGCTACAATGAGCAGTTCTTC. Translation gives CSVVRGGYNEQFF.

This clone showed up just a few times. The genes are TRBV7-2 and TRBJ2-4; D might be TRBD1 or TRBD2, each matching 6 bases. The ends were cut back, 7 bases at V and 7 bases at J, with 17 bases in the middle. The V gene's germline CDR1 is SGHTA and CDR2 FQGNSA. CDR3 length: 14 residues. The CDR3 DNA reads as TGTGCCAGCAACTTGGTAGGGGGGTATAACATTCAGTACTTC. It yields the protein CASNLVGGYNIQYF.

This chain links TRBV5-1 with TRBJ1-6; D unresolved. Germline CDR1 and CDR2: SGHRS and YFSETQ. Trimming removed 6 bases at V and 0 bases at J, with 4 bases between. The CDR3 is 13 amino acids. The CDR3 reads CASTNSYNSPLHF. In nucleotides, the CDR3 is TGCGCCAGCACTAACTCCTATAATTCACCCCTCCACTTT.

This clone has more than one count but fewer than ten. The genes are TRBV9 and TRBJ2-2; 12 bases map to TRBD2. The length of the CDR3 is 16 residues. Germline-derived CDR1 and CDR2 are SGDLS and YYNGEE. The V and J ends lost 4 bases and 7 bases, in that order; junction bases with no gene match: 8. CDR3 nucleotide sequence: TGTGCCAGCAGCCCTCCTAGCGGGGGGGCCGGCGGGGAGCTGTTTTTT. It is translated as CASSPPSGGAGGELFF.

This clone was seen ten or more times. V gene TRBV7-9 combines with J gene TRBJ2-1; 7 nucleotides match TRBD2. The germline V gene encodes CDR1 SEHNR and CDR2 FQNEAQ (reference sequence). CDR3 length equals 13 residues. V shed 8 bases and J 8 bases; nucleotides not matched to a gene: 9. The CDR3 DNA reads as TGTGCCAGCCACGGGAGGTCCCGTGATGAGCAGTTCTTC. This encodes CASHGRSRDEQFF.

This sequence joins TRBV9 and TRBJ2-1; D is unclear. The CDR3 extends over 18 amino acids. Germline V gene lookup returns CDR1 SGDLS and CDR2 YYNGEE. Trimming cost V 4 bases and J 3 bases, with 23 bases left between them. In DNA, the CDR3 is TGTGCCAGCAGCCCTGACCGCCCCTTAAAAGTCGGCTACAATGAGCAGTTCTTC. Its protein is CASSPDRPLKVGYNEQFF.

This chain uses TRBV4-3 with TRBJ2-2; the D is unclear. This CDR3 region has 15 residues. The V and J ends lost 0 bases and 4 bases respectively, with 9 bases between them. CDR1 LGHNA and CDR2 YSLEER come from the germline V gene. The CDR3: CASSQDPQVTGELFF. The DNA of the CDR3 is TGCGCCAGCAGCCAAGATCCTCAGGTCACCGGGGAGCTGTTTTTT.

DNA of the CDR3: TGTGCCAGCAGCCGAGATTTAAGGGGAGAGACCCAGTACTTC. Its translation: CASSRDLRGETQYF. This chain joins TRBV7-8 and TRBJ2-5, with D possibly being TRBD1 (5 bases). CDR1 and CDR2 (germline): SGHVS, FQNEAQ. The CDR3 has 14 amino acids. Trimming removed 5 bases from V and 4 bases from J, with 14 bases in between.

This clone has only a few counts. The CDR3 sequence is CAWSGGPSTDTQYF. DNA of the CDR3: TGTGCCTGGAGTGGGGGTCCTAGCACAGATACGCAGTATTTT. The genes are TRBV30 and TRBJ2-3, with unresolved D. The CDR3 spans 14 residues. V lost 1 base, J lost 0 bases, and 8 bases lay in between. Germline V gene data show CDR1 as GTSNPN and CDR2 as SVGIG (reference sequence).

For the CDR3, the DNA is TGTGCCAGCAGCCCGGGACTAGCGGGAAACAATGAGCAGTTCTTC. Translation: CASSPGLAGNNEQFF. The V and J genes are TRBV7-9 and TRBJ2-1; 13 bases are a match to TRBD2. The germline CDR1 and CDR2 sequences are SEHNR and FQNEAQ (reference sequence). This CDR3 is 15 amino acids long. With 5 bases clipped from V and 5 bases from J, the junction kept 3 bases outside the gene matches.

Only a few counts were recorded for this clone. This sequence joins TRBV30 and TRBJ1-5; D may be TRBD1 (6 bases). Germline CDR1 is GTSNPN and CDR2 is SVGIG (reference sequence). This CDR3 has 13 amino acids. V was shortened by 3 bases and J by 5 bases, with 11 bases between the two germline ends. CDR3 region: CAWRQGRDQPQHF. As DNA, the CDR3 is TGTGCCTGGAGACAGGGAAGAGATCAGCCCCAGCATTTT.

This clone was observed a handful of times. The chain has TRBV7-2 and TRBJ2-5; D is undetermined. V was shortened by 3 bases and J by 5 bases, with 4 bases between the two germline ends. The germline gives CDR1 SGHTA, CDR2 FQGNSA. This CDR3 contains 11 residues. CDR3 protein: CASSFYETQYF. CDR3 nucleotide sequence: TGTGCCAGCAGCTTCTATGAGACCCAGTACTTC.

The chain combines TRBV7-8 with TRBJ2-5; D uncertain. Germline CDR1 SGHVS, CDR2 FQNEAQ. This CDR3 is built from 14 residues. Trimming cost V 3 bases and J 2 bases, with 10 bases left between them. Here the CDR3 reads CASSFGNWQETQYF. The CDR3 DNA reads TGTGCCAGCAGCTTTGGGAACTGGCAAGAGACCCAGTACTTC.

This clone was seen a few times. V is TRBV7-2 and J is TRBJ1-1; D unclear. CDR1 and CDR2 from the germline V gene are SGHTA and FQGNSA. Trimming removed 2 bases from V and 4 bases from J, with 8 bases in between. The CDR3 length is 13 residues. As DNA, the CDR3 is TGTGCCAGCAGCTTACGCGAGGGCACTGAAGCTTTCTTT. As protein: CASSLREGTEAFF. Filled out from reference TRBV7-2 and TRBJ1-1, the complete variable domain reads GAGVSQSPSNKVTEKGKDVELRCDPISGHTALYWYRQSLGQGLEFLIYFQGNSAPDKSGLPSDRFSAERTGGSVSTLTIQRTQQEDSAVYLCASSLREGTEAFFGQGTRLTVV.

This clone has only one observation. This chain joins TRBV7-8 and TRBJ2-7, with 11 bases aligning to TRBD2. CDR1 and CDR2 from the germline V gene are SGHVS and FQNEAQ. The CDR3 consists of 16 residues. J lost 0 bases, V lost 1 base, and 2 bases had no gene match. The CDR3 DNA follows: TGTGCCAGCAGCTTAGAGACTAGCGGGGCCTCCTACGAGCAGTACTTC. Protein product: CASSLETSGASYEQYF. Full variable domain (outside the CDR3, taken from reference TRBV7-8 and TRBJ2-7): GAGVSQSPRYKVAKRGQDVALRCDPISGHVSLFWYQQALGQGPEFLTYFQNEAQLDKSGLPSDRFFAERPEGSVSTLKIQRTQQEDSAVYLCASSLETSGASYEQYFGPGTRLTVT.

The chain uses TRBV11-2 and TRBJ2-1; D is ambiguous. Germline V gene sequence: CDR1 SGHAT, CDR2 FQNNGV. V was pared by 8 bases and J by 8 bases, with 10 bases between. The CDR3 is made up of 11 amino acids. CDR3 DNA sequence: TGTGCCAGCGGCCCCCGCGATGAGCAGTTCTTC. Amino acids: CASGPRDEQFF.

The rearrangement links TRBV9 to TRBJ2-2; TRBD2 matches at 8 bases. The CDR3 is 16 residues long. The germline V gene has CDR1 SGDLS and CDR2 YYNGEE. The ends lost 4 bases at V and 1 base at J; junction bases unmatched: 6. The CDR3 DNA is TGTGCCAGCAGCCTTAGGCTAGCGGGGAACACCGGGGAGCTGTTTTTT. Amino acid sequence: CASSLRLAGNTGELFF.

J is TRBJ2-7 and V is TRBV6-4; D is perhaps TRBD2 (6 bases). Trimming pared 2 bases from V and 3 bases from J, leaving 11 bases between. The CDR3 loop spans 14 amino acids. Looked up from germline, CDR1 is MRHNA and CDR2 is SNTAGT. The chain's CDR3 is CASSDAAGDYEQYV. CDR3 coding DNA: TGTGCCAGCAGTGACGCAGCGGGCGACTACGAGCAGTACGTC.

This clone has just a few counts. The V call is TRBV6-6, the J call TRBJ1-5; 7 bases are a match to TRBD1. Germline V gene data show CDR1 as MNHNY and CDR2 as SVGAGI (reference sequence). The CDR3 spans 15 residues. J gave up 2 bases and V 7 bases, and 8 bases lay outside the gene matches. The CDR3 sequence is CASTSPRGGNQPQHF. Written as DNA, the CDR3 is TGTGCCAGCACCTCTCCCAGGGGGGGCAATCAGCCCCAGCATTTT.

V gene TRBV5-4 combines with J gene TRBJ2-2; no definite D call. Trimming took 0 bases from V and 7 from J, leaving 4 bases between them. Germline CDR1 reads SGHNT; CDR2 reads YYREEE (reference sequence). The CDR3 is 12 amino acids. This CDR3 reads CASSLGVGELFF. The CDR3 DNA is TGTGCCAGCAGCTTGGGCGTCGGGGAGCTGTTTTTT.

The sample holds a few counts of this clone. This chain connects TRBV4-1 to TRBJ2-7, with 10 bases aligning to TRBD1. Germline values: CDR1 MGHRA, CDR2 YSYEKL. The CDR3 extends over 15 amino acids. The J segment lost 1 base and the V segment lost 5 bases, leaving 5 bases of the junction unmatched. DNA for the CDR3: TGCGCCAGCAGCTCCGGGACAGGGGAATCCTACGAGCAGTACTTC. It codes for CASSSGTGESYEQYF.

This clone was counted ten times or more. This rearrangement joins TRBV29-1 to TRBJ2-7; TRBD2 aligns across 14 bases. Germline CDR1 SQVTM, CDR2 ANQGSEA. Trimming cost V 7 bases and J 0 bases; bases outside gene matches: 14. The CDR3 consists of 18 residues. The DNA for the CDR3 is TGCAGCGCCCGAACCGGGACTAGCGGGGGCTACTTCTCCTACGAGCAGTACTTC. Translated: CSARTGTSGGYFSYEQYF.

This clone was recorded a few times. The J gene is TRBJ2-5, the V gene TRBV25-1; 7 bases match TRBD1. After removal of 4 bases from V and 7 bases from J, the junction contained 3 bases not matched to a gene. Germline V CDR1 and CDR2: MGHDK, SYGVNS. This CDR3 has 12 residues. The CDR3 nucleotides read TGTGCCAGCAGTGGGACAGGTGTGACCCAGTACTTC. Translation gives CASSGTGVTQYF. Supplemented by reference TRBV25-1 and TRBJ2-5, the full variable domain reads EADIYQTPRYLVIGTGKKITLECSQTMGHDKMYWYQQDPGMELHLIHYSYGVNSTEKGDLSSESTVSRIRTEHFPLTLESARPSHTSQYLCASSGTGVTQYFGPGTRLLVL.

The V and J genes are TRBV21-1 and TRBJ2-1. TRBV21-1 has pseudogene status. The CDR3 totals 14 residues. CDR3 nucleotides: TGTGCCAGCGGAAAAGGTCCGATTTACAATGAGCAGTTCTTC. It encodes CASGKGPIYNEQFF.

Only a few counts were recorded for this clone. V usage is TRBV5-1 and J usage is TRBJ2-7, with 8 bases aligning to TRBD2. The CDR3 is 15 residues long. Trimming took 4 bases from V and 3 from J; bases not matched to a gene: 9. Germline V gene sequence: CDR1 SGHRS, CDR2 YFSETQ. CDR3 region: CASSKGTSRNYEQYF. CDR3 DNA sequence: TGCGCCAGCAGCAAAGGGACTAGTCGTAACTACGAGCAGTACTTC.

V gene TRBV11-3 combines with J gene TRBJ2-3; D ambiguous. The V and J ends lost 4 bases and 1 base respectively, with 9 bases between them. In germline, CDR1 is SGHNT, CDR2 YENEEA. The CDR3 contains 14 residues. Here the CDR3 DNA reads TGTGCCAGCAGCTCCGGCGCGGGCACAGATACGCAGTATTTT. Residues: CASSSGAGTDTQYF. Drawing the rest from reference TRBV11-3 and TRBJ2-3, the complete variable domain is EAGVVQSPRYKIIEKKQPVAFWCNPISGHNTLYWYLQNLGQGPELLIRYENEEAVDDSQLPKDRFSAERLKGVDSTLKIQPAELGDSAVYLCASSSGAGTDTQYFGPGTRLTVL.